These 3 T cell receptor beta chains were all obtained from the same sample, sequenced in a study of OX40 agonist ivuxolimab in advanced cancers. Sequencing was performed with immunoSEQ multiplex PCR; in TCRdb, only in-frame clones are kept and a portion is missing. The sample yields roughly 72,000 clones, 89% seen once. The sample was CD4+ or CD8+ T cells sorted from blood, taken in a trial of the OX40 agonist ivuxolimab. All receptors come from an adult with an advanced solid tumor such as melanoma, head and neck, liver or kidney cancer.

J is TRBJ2-6 and V is TRBV7-9; the D is unclear. Trimming pared 5 bases from V and 2 bases from J, leaving 4 bases between. The germline gives CDR1 SEHNR, CDR2 FQNEAQ (reference sequence). CDR3 length equals 13 residues. The CDR3 protein is CASSRAGANVLTF. Here the CDR3 DNA reads TGTGCCAGCAGCAGGGCTGGGGCCAACGTCCTGACTTTC.

The rearrangement uses TRBV27 and TRBJ1-5, with D possibly matching TRBD1 (6 bases). Germline V lookup: CDR1 MNHEY, CDR2 SMNVEV (reference sequence). The CDR3 covers 17 residues. V lost 5 bases and J lost 0, with 17 bases in between. Here the CDR3 reads CASSLGSGQPSNQPQHF. CDR3 coding DNA: TGTGCCAGCAGTCTCGGCTCCGGACAGCCTAGCAATCAGCCCCAGCATTTT.

This chain connects TRBV11-2 to TRBJ2-1; D call uncertain. Germline assignment: CDR1 SGHAT and CDR2 FQNNGV. With 1 base removed from V and 9 bases from J, the gap between germline ends came to 10 bases. The CDR3 extends over 13 amino acids. The CDR3 here is CASSLVNLGEQFF. In DNA, the CDR3 is TGTGCCAGCAGCTTAGTAAATCTAGGTGAGCAGTTCTTC. Full variable domain (remainder filled in from reference TRBV11-2 and TRBJ2-1): EAGVAQSPRYKIIEKRQSVAFWCNPISGHATLYWYQQILGQGPKLLIQFQNNGVVDDSQLPKDRFSAERLKGVDSTLKIQPAKLEDSAVYLCASSLVNLGEQFFGPGTRLTVL.